This entry features one T cell receptor beta chain sequence. The CDR3 length is 13 residues. Germline V gene data show CDR1 as MNHNY and CDR2 as SVGAGI (reference sequence). Trimming pared 5 bases from V and 2 bases from J, leaving 9 bases between. In the source study's methods: Reference gene primer amplification gave estimated nucleated cell counts. Sequencing used immunoSEQ multiplex PCR; TCRdb keeps in-frame clones, though not all of them. The V and J calls and clone size come from that table; D and trimming were worked out from the DNA. The repertoire consists of around 100,000 clones, with 80% occurring once and the leading ten covering under 35%. The source of the sample is a study of blood T cell repertoires in COVID-19. Study at large: Italy, Spain and the United States were the sources of the convalescent and acute COVID-19 samples. PBMCs, B-cell-depleted T cells, or T cells were the source of the cDNA or gDNA that made up the material.

The chain combines TRBV6-6 with TRBJ1-2; no clear D. The sample comprised peripheral blood. This clonotype was obtained from a man aged 65 to 85 with active or convalescent COVID-19. CDR3 sequence (DNA): TGTGCCAGCAGTCCGTCCTTAAACTATGGCTACACCTTC. It codes for CASSPSLNYGYTF.